One and the same sample provided the 21 T cell receptor beta chains below, sequenced in a study of blood T cell repertoires in COVID-19. Assay: immunoSEQ multiplex PCR; the TCRdb copy retains only in-frame clones and omits some. Among about 410,000 clones listed, about nine tenths were seen once. Sequencing was performed on peripheral blood. The receptors come from a woman in her twenties or thirties with active or convalescent COVID-19.

This chain uses TRBV30 with TRBJ2-6; D remains unclear. Germline CDR1 is GTSNPN and CDR2 is SVGIG (reference sequence). This CDR3 spans 12 amino acids. CDR3 in amino acids: CDGTTGANVLTF. DNA of the CDR3: TGTGACGGAACTACAGGGGCCAACGTCCTGACTTTC. Full variable domain (outside the CDR3, taken from reference TRBV30 and TRBJ2-6): SQTIHQWPATLVQPVGSPLSLECTVEGTSNPNLYWYRQAAGRGLQLLFYSVGIGQISSEVPQNLSASRPQDRQFILSSKKLLLSDSGFYLCDGTTGANVLTFGAGSRLTVL.

CDR3 nucleotide sequence: TGTGCCAGCAGCTTATCAACGCCAGGGGCTAATGAAAAACTGTTTTTT. Translating it yields CASSLSTPGANEKLFF. The chain uses TRBV7-2 and TRBJ1-4, with D perhaps TRBD1 (6 bases). Germline V gene sequence: CDR1 SGHTA, CDR2 FQGNSA. V lost 2 bases to trimming and J lost 3 bases, with 13 bases between them. This CDR3 spans 16 amino acids.

The gene calls are TRBV19 and TRBJ1-2, with D perhaps TRBD1 (6 bases). Germline CDR1 LNHDA, CDR2 SQIVND (reference sequence). Trimming took 4 bases from V and 8 from J, leaving 29 bases between them. The CDR3 is 18 residues long. CDR3 DNA sequence: TGTGCCAGTAGTACCACCCACGCCCCCAGGGGTAAGGAAGGAGGCTACACCTTC. It codes for CASSTTHAPRGKEGGYTF.

The chain employs TRBV2 and TRBJ2-5, with TRBD1 as a possible D gene (5 bases). CDR1 and CDR2 from the germline V gene are SNHLY and FYNNEI. V was clipped by 4 bases and J by 4 bases, with 10 bases between them. This CDR3 has 13 amino acids. In DNA form, the CDR3 reads TGTGCCAGCAGTGTCGGCAGGGTAGAGACCCAGTACTTC. Its translation: CASSVGRVETQYF.

The chain employs TRBV5-1 and TRBJ1-1; no clear D gene. Per the germline V gene, CDR1 is SGHRS and CDR2 is YFSETQ. The V end lost 4 bases, the J end lost 6 bases, and 13 bases lay between the germline ends. The CDR3 sequence is 13 residues long. This CDR3 reads CASSAGNDPEAFF. The CDR3 DNA is TGCGCCAGCAGCGCGGGGAACGATCCTGAAGCTTTCTTT.

The chain recombines TRBV3-1 (or the pseudogene TRBV3-2) with TRBJ1-2; D not resolved. Germline CDR1 is LGHDT and CDR2 is YNNKEL (reference sequence). Trimming pared 1 base from V and 4 bases from J, leaving 7 bases between. The CDR3 is 13 residues long. CDR3 coding DNA: TGTGCCAGCAGCCAAGGAGAACTCTATGGCTACACCTTC. Amino acids: CASSQGELYGYTF.

This clone was observed once. The chain uses TRBV13 and TRBJ2-7, with TRBD1 identical over 10 bases. Germline CDR1 and CDR2: PRHDT and FYEKMQ (reference sequence). This CDR3 region has 15 residues. V dropped 5 bases and J dropped 6; count of bases not matched to a gene: 10. CDR3 DNA: TGTGCCAGCAGCGAGCGGTTTGGGACAGGGGTCGAGCAGTACTTC. It yields the protein CASSERFGTGVEQYF.

This clone was detected a few times. The V and J genes are TRBV27 and TRBJ2-7, with 8 positions matching TRBD1. Germline V gene data show CDR1 as MNHEY and CDR2 as SMNVEV (reference sequence). The CDR3 extends over 14 amino acids. The junction had 5 bases not matched to a gene; V was cut back by 2 bases and J by 5 bases. CDR3 protein: CASSLPGDRNEQYF. The CDR3 DNA follows: TGTGCCAGCAGTTTACCCGGGGACAGGAACGAGCAGTACTTC.

The chain links TRBV2 to TRBJ1-5; 9 bases are shared with TRBD1. This CDR3 is 14 amino acids long. The germline V gene has CDR1 SNHLY and CDR2 FYNNEI. Trimming took 4 bases from V and 6 from J; bases not matched to a gene: 4. For the CDR3, the DNA is TGTGCCAGCAGTGGACAGGGGGTAAGTCAGCCCCAGCATTTT. Its translation is CASSGQGVSQPQHF. Based on the CDR3 plus reference TRBV2 and TRBJ1-5, the full variable domain is EPEVTQTPSHQVTQMGQEVILRCVPISNHLYFYWYRQILGQKVEFLVSFYNNEISEKSEIFDDQFSVERPDGSNFTLKIRSTKLEDSAMYFCASSGQGVSQPQHFGDGTRLSIL.

The CDR3 sequence is CASSVGDGSGGPETQYF. The CDR3 coding sequence is TGTGCCAGCAGCGTAGGAGATGGGTCGGGGGGCCCCGAGACCCAGTACTTC. The gene calls are TRBV9 and TRBJ2-5; tentatively, D is TRBD2 (7 bases). There are 17 residues in the CDR3. Trimming stripped 0 bases from V and 5 bases from J, with 20 bases between. The germline V gene has CDR1 SGDLS and CDR2 YYNGEE.

The chain joins TRBV7-9 to TRBJ2-4; a weak D match, TRBD1 (7 bases). Trimming took 5 bases from V and 9 from J, leaving 20 bases between them. Germline CDR1 SEHNR, CDR2 FQNEAQ (reference sequence). The CDR3 loop spans 15 amino acids. CDR3 DNA: TGTGCCAGCAGCCCCTCAGGGGGGCGGGGATCCATTCAGTACTTC. It is translated as CASSPSGGRGSIQYF.

The J gene is TRBJ1-2, the V gene TRBV5-1; maybe TRBD1 (5 bases). V lost 0 bases to trimming and J lost 0 bases, with 12 bases between them. CDR1 and CDR2 (germline): SGHRS, YFSETQ. The CDR3 runs 16 residues. The CDR3 is CASSLAGGLANYGYTF. The DNA of the CDR3 is TGCGCCAGCAGCTTGGCCGGGGGGTTAGCTAACTATGGCTACACCTTC.

CDR3 sequence: CASSSTLTSGSTDTQYF. The CDR3 bases are TGTGCCAGCAGCTCCACACTCACTAGCGGAAGCACAGATACGCAGTATTTT. The chain combines TRBV5-4 with TRBJ2-3; 8 bases align to TRBD2. Trimming took 3 bases from V and 0 from J; bases not matched to a gene: 9. The V gene's germline CDR1 is SGHNT and CDR2 YYREEE (reference sequence). This CDR3 region has 17 residues.

This rearrangement joins TRBV6-2 or TRBV6-3 to TRBJ2-5; 7 bases are shared with TRBD1. Germline V lookup: CDR1 MNHEY, CDR2 SVGEGT. V gave up 6 bases and J gave up 5 bases; unmatched junction bases: 6. The CDR3 is made up of 13 amino acids. The CDR3 coding sequence is TGTGCCAGCAGCCGACAGGGCGAGGAGACCCAGTACTTC. Translated: CASSRQGEETQYF.

This chain links TRBV7-9 with TRBJ1-2; D gene uncertain. Germline lookup yields CDR1 SEHNR and CDR2 FQNEAQ (reference sequence). V lost 1 base, J lost 7 bases, and 13 bases lay in between. The CDR3 sequence is 14 residues long. The CDR3 protein is CASSLGGVGIGYTF. DNA for the CDR3: TGTGCCAGCAGCTTAGGGGGAGTTGGGATTGGCTACACCTTC.

This clone was observed a single time. This CDR3 is CASSPSGGQPQHF. The CDR3 DNA follows: TGTGCCAGCAGCCCCTCGGGGGGCCAGCCCCAGCATTTT. The genes are TRBV6-5 and TRBJ1-5, with D maybe TRBD1 (6 bases). The CDR3 has 13 amino acids. V lost 6 bases and J lost 7, with 13 bases in between. Germline CDR1 and CDR2: MNHEY and SVGAGI.

The rearrangement joins TRBV5-1 to TRBJ2-7; the match to TRBD1 covers 8 bases. CDR1 and CDR2 (germline): SGHRS, YFSETQ. Trimming cost V 8 bases and J 6 bases; bases outside gene matches: 10. This CDR3 has 13 amino acids. The CDR3 loop reads CASRGQGQVEQYF. CDR3 nucleotide sequence: TGCGCCAGTAGAGGACAGGGTCAAGTCGAGCAGTACTTC.

This chain links TRBV3-1 (or the pseudogene TRBV3-2) with TRBJ2-1, with TRBD1 matching 7 bases. J lost 4 bases, V lost 0 bases, and 6 bases had no gene match. Germline V CDR1 and CDR2: LGHDT, YNNKEL (reference sequence). CDR3 length equals 16 residues. The CDR3 spells CASSQELGQVYNEQFF. DNA for the CDR3: TGTGCCAGCAGCCAAGAGCTAGGACAGGTGTACAATGAGCAGTTCTTC.

The chain links TRBV5-4 to TRBJ1-2; D call uncertain. The V gene's germline CDR1 is SGHNT and CDR2 YYREEE (reference sequence). The length of the CDR3 is 12 residues. With 6 bases removed from V and 3 bases from J, the gap between germline ends came to 9 bases. CDR3 loop: CASTRGDYGYTF. The CDR3 region has the DNA TGTGCCAGCACCCGGGGAGACTATGGCTACACCTTC.

The chain has TRBV3-1 (or the pseudogene TRBV3-2) and TRBJ1-2, with D perhaps matching TRBD1 (5 bases). CDR3 length: 15 amino acids. V was clipped by 2 bases and J by 4 bases, with 14 bases between them. The germline V gene encodes CDR1 LGHDT and CDR2 YNNKEL (reference sequence). In nucleotides, the CDR3 is TGTGCCAGCAGCCAACCAGGGTTCATAGGCTATGGCTACACCTTC. Encoded protein: CASSQPGFIGYGYTF.

The gene calls are TRBV14 and TRBJ1-1; D ambiguous. Trimming removed 6 bases at V and 10 bases at J, with 15 bases between. Per germline, CDR1 SGHDN and CDR2 FVKESK. This CDR3 comprises 12 residues. The CDR3 loop is CASSRTDTTAFF. In nucleotides, the CDR3 is TGTGCCAGCAGTCGAACCGACACGACAGCTTTCTTT. The complete variable domain, with remaining parts taken from reference TRBV14 and TRBJ1-1, reads EAGVTQFPSHSVIEKGQTVTLRCDPISGHDNLYWYRRVMGKEIKFLLHFVKESKQDESGMPNNRFLAERTGGTYSTLKVQPAELEDSGVYFCASSRTDTTAFFGQGTRLTVV.